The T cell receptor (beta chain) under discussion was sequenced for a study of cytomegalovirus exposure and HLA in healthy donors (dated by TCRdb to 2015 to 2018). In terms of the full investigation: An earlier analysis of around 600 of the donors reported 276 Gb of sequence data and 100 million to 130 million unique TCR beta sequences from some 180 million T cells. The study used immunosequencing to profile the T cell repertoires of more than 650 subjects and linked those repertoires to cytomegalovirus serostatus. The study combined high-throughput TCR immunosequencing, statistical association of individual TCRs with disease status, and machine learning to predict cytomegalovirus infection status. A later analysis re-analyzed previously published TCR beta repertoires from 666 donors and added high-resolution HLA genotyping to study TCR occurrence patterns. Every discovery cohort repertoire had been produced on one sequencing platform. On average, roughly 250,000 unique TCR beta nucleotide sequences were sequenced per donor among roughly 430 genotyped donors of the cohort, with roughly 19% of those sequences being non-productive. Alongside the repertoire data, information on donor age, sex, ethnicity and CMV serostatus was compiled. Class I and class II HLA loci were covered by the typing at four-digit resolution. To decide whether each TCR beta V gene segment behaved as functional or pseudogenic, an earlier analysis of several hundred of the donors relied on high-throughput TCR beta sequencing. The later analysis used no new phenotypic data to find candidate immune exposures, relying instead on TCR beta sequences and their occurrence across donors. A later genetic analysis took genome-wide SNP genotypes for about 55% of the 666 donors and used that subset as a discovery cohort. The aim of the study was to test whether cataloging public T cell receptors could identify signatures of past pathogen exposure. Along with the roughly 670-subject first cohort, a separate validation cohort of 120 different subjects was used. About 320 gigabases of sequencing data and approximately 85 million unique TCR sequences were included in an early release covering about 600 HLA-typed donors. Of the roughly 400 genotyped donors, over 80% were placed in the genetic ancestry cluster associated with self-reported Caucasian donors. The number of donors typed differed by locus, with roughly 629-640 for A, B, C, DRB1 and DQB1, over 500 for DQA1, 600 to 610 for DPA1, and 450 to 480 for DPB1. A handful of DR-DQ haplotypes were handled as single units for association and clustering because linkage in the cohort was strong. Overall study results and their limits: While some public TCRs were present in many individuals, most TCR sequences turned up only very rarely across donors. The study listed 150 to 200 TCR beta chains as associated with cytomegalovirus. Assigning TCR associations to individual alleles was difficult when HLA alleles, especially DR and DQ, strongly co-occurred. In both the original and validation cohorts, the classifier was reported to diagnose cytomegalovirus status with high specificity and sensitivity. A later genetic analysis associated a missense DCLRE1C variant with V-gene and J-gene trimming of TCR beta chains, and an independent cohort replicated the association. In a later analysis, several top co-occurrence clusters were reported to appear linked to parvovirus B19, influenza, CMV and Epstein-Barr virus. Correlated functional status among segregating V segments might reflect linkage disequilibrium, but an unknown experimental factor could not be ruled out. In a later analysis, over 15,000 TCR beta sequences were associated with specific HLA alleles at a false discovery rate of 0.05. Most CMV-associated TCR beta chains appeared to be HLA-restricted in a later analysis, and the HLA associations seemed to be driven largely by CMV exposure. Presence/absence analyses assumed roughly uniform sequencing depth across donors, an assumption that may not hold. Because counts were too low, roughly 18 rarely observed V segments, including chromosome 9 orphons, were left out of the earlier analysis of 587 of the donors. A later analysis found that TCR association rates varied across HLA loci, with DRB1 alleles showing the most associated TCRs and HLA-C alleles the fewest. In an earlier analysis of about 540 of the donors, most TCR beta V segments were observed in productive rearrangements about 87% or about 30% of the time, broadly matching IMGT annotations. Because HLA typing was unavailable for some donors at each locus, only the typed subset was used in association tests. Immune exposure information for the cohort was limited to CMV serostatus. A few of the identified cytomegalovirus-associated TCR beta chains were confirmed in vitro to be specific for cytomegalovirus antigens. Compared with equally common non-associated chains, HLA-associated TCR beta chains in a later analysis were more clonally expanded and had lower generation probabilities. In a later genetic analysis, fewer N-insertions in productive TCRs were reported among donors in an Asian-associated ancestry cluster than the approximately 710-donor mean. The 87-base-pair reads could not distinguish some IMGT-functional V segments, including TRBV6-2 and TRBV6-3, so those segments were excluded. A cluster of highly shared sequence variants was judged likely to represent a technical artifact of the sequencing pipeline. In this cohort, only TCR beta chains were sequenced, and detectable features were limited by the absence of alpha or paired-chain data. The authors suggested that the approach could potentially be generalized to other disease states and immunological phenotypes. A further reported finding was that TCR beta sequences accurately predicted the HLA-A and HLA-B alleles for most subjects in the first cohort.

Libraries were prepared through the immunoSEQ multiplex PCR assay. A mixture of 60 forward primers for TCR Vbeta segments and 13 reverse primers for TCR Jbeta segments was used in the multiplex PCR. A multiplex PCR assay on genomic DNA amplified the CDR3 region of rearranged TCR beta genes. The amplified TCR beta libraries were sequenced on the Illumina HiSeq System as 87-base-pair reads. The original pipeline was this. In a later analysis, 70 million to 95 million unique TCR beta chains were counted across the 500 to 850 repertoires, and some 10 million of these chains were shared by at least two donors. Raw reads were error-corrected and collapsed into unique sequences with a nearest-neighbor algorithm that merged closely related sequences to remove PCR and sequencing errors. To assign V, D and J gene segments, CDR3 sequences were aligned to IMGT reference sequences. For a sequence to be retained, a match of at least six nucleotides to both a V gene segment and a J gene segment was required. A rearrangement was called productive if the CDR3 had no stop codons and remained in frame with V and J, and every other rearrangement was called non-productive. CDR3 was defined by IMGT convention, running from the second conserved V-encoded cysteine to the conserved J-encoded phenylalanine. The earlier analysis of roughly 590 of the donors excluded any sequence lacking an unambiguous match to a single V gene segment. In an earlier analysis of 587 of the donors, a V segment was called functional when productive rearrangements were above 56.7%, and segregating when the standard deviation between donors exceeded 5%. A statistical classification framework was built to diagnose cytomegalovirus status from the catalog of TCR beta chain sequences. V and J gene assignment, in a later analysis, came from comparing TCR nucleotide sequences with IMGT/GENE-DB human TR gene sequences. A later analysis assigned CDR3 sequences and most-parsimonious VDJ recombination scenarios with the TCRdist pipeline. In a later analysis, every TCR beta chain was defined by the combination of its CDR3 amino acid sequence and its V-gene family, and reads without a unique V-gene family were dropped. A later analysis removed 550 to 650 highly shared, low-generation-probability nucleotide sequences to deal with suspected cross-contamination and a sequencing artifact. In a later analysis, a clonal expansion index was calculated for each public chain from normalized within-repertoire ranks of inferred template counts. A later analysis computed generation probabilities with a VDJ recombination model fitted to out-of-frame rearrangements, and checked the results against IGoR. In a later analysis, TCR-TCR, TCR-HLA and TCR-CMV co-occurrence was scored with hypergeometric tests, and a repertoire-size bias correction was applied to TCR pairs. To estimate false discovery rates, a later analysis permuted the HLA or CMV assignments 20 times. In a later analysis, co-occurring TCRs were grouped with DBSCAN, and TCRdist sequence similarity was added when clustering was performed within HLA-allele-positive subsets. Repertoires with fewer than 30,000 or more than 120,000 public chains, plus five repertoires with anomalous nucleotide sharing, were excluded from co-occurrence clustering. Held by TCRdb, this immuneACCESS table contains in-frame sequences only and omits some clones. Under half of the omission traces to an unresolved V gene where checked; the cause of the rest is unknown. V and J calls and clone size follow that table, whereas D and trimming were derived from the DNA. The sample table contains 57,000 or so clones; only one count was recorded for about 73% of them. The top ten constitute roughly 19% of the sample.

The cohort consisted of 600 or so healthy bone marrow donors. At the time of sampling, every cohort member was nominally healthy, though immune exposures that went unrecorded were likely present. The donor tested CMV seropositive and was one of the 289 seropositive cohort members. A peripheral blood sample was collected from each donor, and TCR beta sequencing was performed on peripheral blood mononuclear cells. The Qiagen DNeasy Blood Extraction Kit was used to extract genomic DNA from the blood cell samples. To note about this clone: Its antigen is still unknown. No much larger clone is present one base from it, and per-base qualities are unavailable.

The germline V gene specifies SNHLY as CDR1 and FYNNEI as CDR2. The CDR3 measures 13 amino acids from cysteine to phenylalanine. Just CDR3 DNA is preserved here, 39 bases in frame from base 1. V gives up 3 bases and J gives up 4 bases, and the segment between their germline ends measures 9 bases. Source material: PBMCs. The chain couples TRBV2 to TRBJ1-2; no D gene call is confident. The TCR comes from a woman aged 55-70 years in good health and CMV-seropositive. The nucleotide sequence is TGTGCCAGCAGTGAGGTGAAGCGCTATGGCTACACCTTC. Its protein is CASSEVKRYGYTF.